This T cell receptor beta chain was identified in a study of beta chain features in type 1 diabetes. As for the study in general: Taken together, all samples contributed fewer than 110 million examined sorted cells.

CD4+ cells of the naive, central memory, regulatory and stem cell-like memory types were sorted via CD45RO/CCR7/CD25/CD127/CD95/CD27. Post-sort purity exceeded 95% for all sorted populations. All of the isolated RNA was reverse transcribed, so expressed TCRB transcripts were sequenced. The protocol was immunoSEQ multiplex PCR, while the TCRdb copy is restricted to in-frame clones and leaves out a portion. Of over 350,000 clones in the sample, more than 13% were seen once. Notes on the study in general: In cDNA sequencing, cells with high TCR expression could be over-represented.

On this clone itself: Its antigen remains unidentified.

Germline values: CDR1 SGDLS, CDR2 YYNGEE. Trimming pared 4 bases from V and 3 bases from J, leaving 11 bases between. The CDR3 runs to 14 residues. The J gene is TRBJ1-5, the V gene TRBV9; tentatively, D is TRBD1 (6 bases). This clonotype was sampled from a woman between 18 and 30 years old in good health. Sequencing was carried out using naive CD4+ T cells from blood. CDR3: CASSLQGNNQPQHF. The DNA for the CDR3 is TGTGCCAGCAGCCTACAGGGTAACAATCAGCCCCAGCATTTT.